This passage covers 27 T cell receptor beta chains from one sample sequenced in a study of T-cell memory formation after mild COVID-19. TCRdb reprocessed the 5' RACE reads via MiXCR and lists one record per CDR3 protein. The table includes hundreds of thousands of distinct CDR3 sequences, roughly 22% detected once. The sequencing input was PBMCs or a T cell subset sorted from them (not recorded which). The receptors were sampled from an adult woman who had mild COVID-19 (a few samples of this study predate the infection). Cell type and time point are not known.

The V gene is TRBV20-1, the J gene TRBJ2-3; 8 bases line up with TRBD2. Trimming at V came to 0 bases and at J to 4 bases, leaving 6 bases not matched to a gene. The CDR3 totals 15 residues. Germline CDR1 and CDR2: DFQATT and SNEGSKA (reference sequence). The CDR3 bases are TGCAGTGCTAGAGATGGGACTAGAGTTGCAGATACGCAGTATTTT. Translating it yields CSARDGTRVADTQYF.

This chain uses TRBV4-3 with TRBJ2-4; D remains ambiguous. CDR3 size: 15 residues. CDR1 and CDR2 (germline): LGHNA, YSLEER. V was trimmed by 1 base and J by 0 bases, leaving 7 bases between them. The CDR3 loop is CASSQVNLAKNIQYF. CDR3 sequence (DNA): TGCGCCAGCAGCCAAGTTAACCTAGCCAAAAACATTCAGTACTTC.

This clonotype came up once. The chain recombines TRBV11-2 with TRBJ2-2, with TRBD1 matching over 10 bases. This CDR3 region has 17 residues. The junction had 10 bases not matched to a gene; V was cut back by 5 bases and J by 4 bases. Looked up from germline, CDR1 is SGHAT and CDR2 is FQNNGV. The CDR3 nucleotides read TGTGCCAGCAGCGCCCGACAGGGGGCGATTAGCACCGGGGAGCTGTTTTTT. It encodes CASSARQGAISTGELFF. The variable domain in full, completed from reference TRBV11-2 and TRBJ2-2, reads EAGVAQSPRYKIIEKRQSVAFWCNPISGHATLYWYQQILGQGPKLLIQFQNNGVVDDSQLPKDRFSAERLKGVDSTLKIQPAKLEDSAVYLCASSARQGAISTGELFFGEGSRLTVL.

This chain connects TRBV11-2 to TRBJ2-7; 7 bases align to TRBD2. The CDR3 runs to 13 residues. CDR1 is SGHAT, CDR2 FQNNGV, per germline. J gave up 6 bases and V 2 bases, and 4 bases lay outside the gene matches. This CDR3 is CASSLTRGVEQYF. DNA for the CDR3: TGTGCCAGCAGCTTAACCCGGGGGGTCGAGCAGTACTTC.

This clonotype was found a few times. The J gene is TRBJ2-7, the V gene TRBV20-1; D is ambiguous. The CDR3 runs 14 residues. Trimming left V 0 bases short and J 2 bases short, with 11 bases between. Germline CDR1 is DFQATT and CDR2 is SNEGSKA (reference sequence). The CDR3 is CSARDRGSTYEQYF. Written as DNA, the CDR3 is TGCAGTGCTAGAGATCGAGGCAGTACCTACGAGCAGTACTTC.

This clonotype was seen ten or more times. J is TRBJ1-1 and V is TRBV18; D not certain. V was cut by 3 bases and J by 0 bases, with 5 bases left in between. Germline V gives CDR1 KGHSH, CDR2 LQKENI. The CDR3 length is 13 residues. CDR3 bases: TGTGCCAGCTCACCGACGATGAACACTGAAGCTTTCTTT. Protein: CASSPTMNTEAFF. Filled out from reference TRBV18 and TRBJ1-1, the complete variable domain reads NAGVMQNPRHLVRRRGQEARLRCSPMKGHSHVYWYRQLPEEGLKFMVYLQKENIIDESGMPKERFSAEFPKEGPSILRIQQVVRGDSAAYFCASSPTMNTEAFFGQGTRLTVV.

The chain combines TRBV7-2 with TRBJ2-5; TRBD2 aligns across 11 bases. The CDR3 spans 15 residues. Germline V gene sequence: CDR1 SGHTA, CDR2 FQGNSA. The ends lost 1 base at V and 3 bases at J; junction bases unmatched: 1. In nucleotides, the CDR3 is TGTGCCAGCAGCTTAGTGGGACTAGCGGAAGAGACCCAGTACTTC. Its translation: CASSLVGLAEETQYF. The entire variable domain, with the rest obtained from reference TRBV7-2 and TRBJ2-5, is as follows: GAGVSQSPSNKVTEKGKDVELRCDPISGHTALYWYRQSLGQGLEFLIYFQGNSAPDKSGLPSDRFSAERTGGSVSTLTIQRTQQEDSAVYLCASSLVGLAEETQYFGPGTRLLVL.

This clonotype showed up just a few times. This rearrangement joins TRBV7-8 to TRBJ2-3; tentatively, D is TRBD1 or TRBD2 (6 bases each). The germline V gene encodes CDR1 SGHVS and CDR2 FQNEAQ. The CDR3 is made up of 15 amino acids. Trimming pared 2 bases from V and 4 bases from J, leaving 13 bases between. Here the CDR3 DNA reads TGTGCCAGCAGCTTAAAGGGGGGAGCAGCAGATACGCAGTATTTT. Amino acids: CASSLKGGAADTQYF.

This clonotype was counted between two and nine times. This CDR3 reads CSASTGNTEAFF. CDR3 nucleotides: TGCAGCGCGAGTACAGGGAACACTGAAGCTTTCTTT. The V and J genes are TRBV29-1 and TRBJ1-1, with D possibly TRBD1 on 5 matching bases. The V gene lost 7 bases and the J gene lost 1 base, with 10 bases spanning the gap. Per the germline V gene, CDR1 is SQVTM and CDR2 is ANQGSEA. The CDR3 contains 12 residues.

V is TRBV7-2 and J is TRBJ2-5, with 14 bases aligning to TRBD2. Germline-derived CDR1 and CDR2 are SGHTA and FQGNSA. Unmatched junction bases numbered 16, after V lost 4 bases and J lost 6 bases. There are 19 residues in the CDR3. DNA of the CDR3: TGTGCCAGCAGCTCTCATACCGGGACTAGCGGGGGCCTGGGAAAGACCCAGTACTTC. It specifies CASSSHTGTSGGLGKTQYF.

The chain couples TRBV12-3 or TRBV12-4 to TRBJ1-1; no clear D. This CDR3 has 12 amino acids. Trimming pared 6 bases from V and 7 bases from J, leaving 12 bases between. CDR3 sequence (DNA): TGTGCCAGCAGCCCCGGACCCCTTGAAGCTTTCTTT. Its protein product is CASSPGPLEAFF.

The V call is TRBV7-9, the J call TRBJ2-1; TRBD2 might be the D (5 bases). Germline V CDR1 and CDR2: SEHNR, FQNEAQ (reference sequence). This CDR3 region has 13 residues. Trimming removed 6 bases at V and 5 bases at J, with 11 bases between. This chain's CDR3 is CASSAGENNEQFF. The DNA for the CDR3 is TGTGCCAGCAGTGCCGGGGAAAACAATGAGCAGTTCTTC.

DNA for the CDR3: TGTGCCAGCAGTCGGTCGAGCGGGGCTCAGAATGAGCAGTTCTTC. This gives the protein CASSRSSGAQNEQFF. This chain connects TRBV6-4 to TRBJ2-1, with 7 bases fitting TRBD2. The CDR3 covers 15 residues. Germline V CDR1 and CDR2: MRHNA, SNTAGT. V shed 5 bases, J shed 7 bases, and the junction held 11 bases outside the gene matches.

The chain links TRBV18 to TRBJ2-7; possible D gene TRBD1, 7 bases. This CDR3 contains 16 residues. V lost 1 base, J lost 6 bases, and 19 bases lay in between. Germline loops: CDR1 KGHSH, CDR2 LQKENI. The CDR3 sequence: CASSPRAQGGPSEQYF. CDR3 nucleotides: TGTGCCAGCTCACCACGTGCGCAGGGGGGACCCTCCGAGCAGTACTTC.

The rearrangement joins TRBV5-1 to TRBJ2-2; weak D call: TRBD1 (6 bases). Per the germline V gene, CDR1 is SGHRS and CDR2 is YFSETQ. The CDR3 runs to 13 residues. The V end was cut by 3 bases, the J end by 6 bases, with 9 bases between. The CDR3 region is CASSSDSPGELFF. The CDR3 region has the DNA TGCGCCAGCAGCTCGGACAGTCCCGGGGAGCTGTTTTTT.

In its sample, this clonotype was seen a few times. The chain employs TRBV20-1 and TRBJ1-6; no clear D gene. The CDR3 totals 13 residues. The V gene's germline CDR1 is DFQATT and CDR2 SNEGSKA (reference sequence). V shed 6 bases and J shed 10 bases, with 16 bases lying between them. The CDR3 region has the DNA TGCAGTGCCGGACCTACTATAGAGTCACCCCTCCACTTT. Its translation is CSAGPTIESPLHF.

The CDR3 reads CASSPWSGTLQYF. DNA of the CDR3: TGTGCCAGCAGCCCTTGGAGTGGGACTCTGCAGTATTTT. The chain uses TRBV7-9 and TRBJ2-3, with D perhaps TRBD2 (6 bases). The CDR3 runs 13 residues. The germline gives CDR1 SEHNR, CDR2 FQNEAQ (reference sequence). Trimming cost V 5 bases and J 11 bases, with 17 bases left between them.

This clonotype was detected a few times. V and J are TRBV6-6 and TRBJ2-7; tentatively, D is TRBD1 or TRBD2 (6 bases each). V dropped 4 bases and J dropped 2 bases, with 18 bases sitting between them. Germline V gene lookup returns CDR1 MNHNY and CDR2 SVGAGI (reference sequence). The CDR3 has 16 residues. CDR3 amino acids: CASSSRGQGRAYEQYF. The CDR3 DNA is TGTGCCAGCAGTTCACGGGGGCAGGGTAGAGCCTACGAGCAGTACTTC.

This chain connects TRBV20-1 to TRBJ2-7; D gene uncertain. V was cut by 0 bases and J by 1 base, with 16 bases left in between. This CDR3 comprises 16 residues. In germline, CDR1 is DFQATT, CDR2 SNEGSKA (reference sequence). CDR3 region: CSARDRTHLQSYEQYF. The CDR3 nucleotides read TGCAGTGCTAGAGACAGGACCCACCTACAGTCCTACGAGCAGTACTTC.

Only a few counts were recorded for this clonotype. The chain uses TRBV14 and TRBJ2-7, with TRBD2 as a possible D gene (6 bases). The germline CDR1 and CDR2 sequences are SGHDN and FVKESK. Trimming removed 0 bases at V and 6 bases at J, with 9 bases between. This CDR3 contains 13 residues. The CDR3 DNA reads TGTGCCAGCAGCCAAGATAACGGGGGCGAGCAGTACTTC. This codes for CASSQDNGGEQYF.

This clonotype was detected a few times. The chain carries TRBV5-6 and TRBJ2-3, with TRBD2 matching over 10 bases. The CDR3 contains 15 residues. J was trimmed by 8 bases and V by 0 bases; bases with no gene match: 6. Germline CDR1 SGHDT, CDR2 YYEEEE. This CDR3 is CASSLEASGGGTQYF. The CDR3 nucleotides are TGTGCCAGCAGCTTGGAGGCTAGCGGGGGAGGTACGCAGTATTTT.

The rearrangement uses TRBV7-2 and TRBJ2-7, with D possibly matching TRBD2 (5 bases). The CDR3 is 13 residues long. V lost 5 bases to trimming and J lost 6 bases, with 14 bases between them. Germline-derived CDR1 and CDR2 are SGHTA and FQGNSA. The CDR3 reads CASSPRRVGEQYF. The DNA of the CDR3 is TGTGCCAGCAGCCCGCGGCGGGTTGGCGAGCAGTACTTC.

The genes are TRBV5-1 and TRBJ2-3; weak D call: TRBD1 (6 bases). V lost 4 bases and J 0 bases, leaving 12 bases between the germline ends. Per germline, CDR1 SGHRS and CDR2 YFSETQ. The length of the CDR3 is 15 residues. The CDR3 DNA sequence: TGCGCCAGCAGCAAGCAGGACAGTAGCACAGATACGCAGTATTTT. Protein sequence: CASSKQDSSTDTQYF.

This clonotype was seen only a few times. The chain is built from TRBV5-6 and TRBJ2-1; D gene unclear. Germline loops: CDR1 SGHDT, CDR2 YYEEEE. The CDR3 extends over 15 amino acids. The V end was cut by 0 bases, the J end by 0 bases, with 7 bases between. The CDR3 coding sequence is TGTGCCAGCAGCTTGGGCTCTTACTCCTACAATGAGCAGTTCTTC. Translated, it gives CASSLGSYSYNEQFF. Together with reference TRBV5-6 and TRBJ2-1, the CDR3 gives the full variable domain: DAGVTQSPTHLIKTRGQQVTLRCSPKSGHDTVSWYQQALGQGPQFIFQYYEEEERQRGNFPDRFSGHQFPNYSSELNVNALLLGDSALYLCASSLGSYSYNEQFFGPGTRLTVL.

This clonotype was seen many times. The chain employs TRBV6-5 and TRBJ2-3, with D perhaps TRBD1 (6 bases). The V gene lost 4 bases and the J gene lost 2 bases, with 13 bases spanning the gap. CDR1 is MNHEY and CDR2 is SVGAGI in the germline V gene. CDR3 size: 15 residues. The CDR3 coding sequence is TGTGCCAGCAGTTCCCGGAACAGGGCCACAGATACGCAGTATTTT. It yields the protein CASSSRNRATDTQYF.

V usage is TRBV20-1 and J usage is TRBJ2-4; D is tentatively TRBD1 or TRBD2 (6 bases each). CDR3 length equals 15 residues. In germline, CDR1 is DFQATT, CDR2 SNEGSKA (reference sequence). V was shortened by 6 bases and J by 5 bases, with 20 bases between the two germline ends. The CDR3 sequence is CSAPTPSGEENIQYF. The CDR3 DNA sequence: TGCAGTGCCCCCACACCGTCAGGGGAGGAAAACATTCAGTACTTC.

In this sample, this clonotype turned up a few times. The chain recombines TRBV29-1 with TRBJ2-3; possible D gene TRBD2, 5 bases. The CDR3 extends over 19 amino acids. The germline V gene encodes CDR1 SQVTM and CDR2 ANQGSEA. Trimming removed 5 bases at V and 6 bases at J, with 33 bases between. The CDR3 reads CSVLIRELRRKEATDTQYF. The CDR3 nucleotides read TGCAGCGTTCTTATAAGGGAATTGAGGAGGAAAGAGGCGACGGATACGCAGTATTTT.